This T cell receptor beta chain was captured by sequencing in a study of identical twins. A few counts support this clonotype. This CDR3 has 13 residues. V lost 4 bases and J 5 bases, leaving 11 bases between the germline ends. TCRdb processed the 5' RACE reads anew with MiXCR; each CDR3 protein has one entry. The repertoire holds about 200,000 distinct CDR3 sequences, with 6.5% as singletons. The same data also contributed to another study, on T cells expressing NK-cell markers. That work contributes: Several experiments added an anti-gamma-delta TCR antibody to sort only alpha-beta TCR T cells. CD8+ T cells in roughly six donors included dominant NKG2C+ clonotypes at 1.0-7.0%.

The TCR sequence derives from a young woman in good health. The chain recombines TRBV12-3 or TRBV12-4 with TRBJ1-2, with D uncertain. What was sequenced was CD8+ T cells sorted from blood. This CDR3 reads CASSSAVLYGYTF. The DNA of the CDR3 is TGTGCCAGCAGTTCCGCGGTTTTGTATGGCTACACCTTC.